A selection of T cell receptor beta chains follows, all from one sample in a study of blood T cell repertoires in COVID-19. Assay: immunoSEQ multiplex PCR; the TCRdb copy retains only in-frame clones and omits some. The top ten clones hold 15% of a sample with roughly 100,000 clones, approximately 78% of them seen once. The sample consisted of peripheral blood. These receptors all come from a woman of 80 years or more with acute or convalescent COVID-19. The CDR3 runs from the conserved cysteine through the conserved F or W. A D gene is named only where the DNA matches it firmly. Not all rows give a size; the values are once, few, many and, for expanded clones, a class.

v_call,j_call,d_call,clone_size,cdr3_nt,cdr3_aa
TRBV24-1,TRBJ2-2,NA,NA,TGTGCCACCAGTGATTTCCGAGGGTCTCAGGACACCGGGGAGCTGTTTTTT,CATSDFRGSQDTGELFF
TRBV7-2,TRBJ1-2,TRBD1,NA,TGTGCCAGCAGCCTAGGACAGGGTTCAGATGGCTACACCTTC,CASSLGQGSDGYTF
TRBV25-1,TRBJ2-2,NA,NA,TGTGCCAGCAGTGTACTAGAGGGAGGCCCCGGGGAGCTGTTTTTT,CASSVLEGGPGELFF
TRBV15,TRBJ2-1,TRBD2,NA,TGTGCCACCAGCAGAGATCCGGGACTAGCGGGTCTTTACAATGAGCAGTTCTTC,CATSRDPGLAGLYNEQFF
TRBV12-3/TRBV12-4,TRBJ2-2,NA,NA,TGTGCCAGCAGTTTAATGCGGGCCGGGGAGCTGTTTTTT,CASSLMRAGELFF
TRBV19,TRBJ1-6,TRBD1,NA,TGTGCCAGTAGTGCGCCCGGGACAGATAATTCACCCCTCCACTTT,CASSAPGTDNSPLHF
TRBV27,TRBJ1-5,NA,NA,TGTGCCAGCAGTTCTAAAAATAGCAATCAGCCCCAGCATTTT,CASSSKNSNQPQHF
TRBV25-1,TRBJ1-1,NA,NA,TGTGCCAGCAGTGTAGACACTGAAGCTTTCTTT,CASSVDTEAFF
TRBV5-1,TRBJ2-3,TRBD2,NA,TGCGCCAGCAGCAGAGGACTAGCGGGCACAGATACGCAGTATTTT,CASSRGLAGTDTQYF
TRBV7-9,TRBJ2-2,NA,NA,TGTGCCAGCAGCCATCTAAGCGATTTTCCCACCGGGGAGCTGTTTTTT,CASSHLSDFPTGELFF
TRBV4-1,TRBJ2-7,TRBD2,NA,TGCGCCAGCAGCCAAGAGAGGGGACTAGCGGGAGAGACCTACGAGCAGTACTTC,CASSQERGLAGETYEQYF
TRBV19,TRBJ2-1,NA,NA,TGTGCCAGTAGTCCCTTGGCGGGAAATGAGCAGTTCTTC,CASSPLAGNEQFF
TRBV6-5,TRBJ2-1,NA,NA,TGTGCCAGCAATGTGGGCGTCTACAATGAGCAGTTCTTC,CASNVGVYNEQFF
TRBV2,TRBJ1-5,NA,NA,TGTGCCAGCAGTGGCTTTCCGGGACACCCTGGGGGCAATCAGCCCCAGCATTTT,CASSGFPGHPGGNQPQHF
TRBV5-4,TRBJ2-6,NA,NA,TGTGCCAGCAGCTTTAAAGGGACATCTGGGGCCAACGTCCTGACTTTC,CASSFKGTSGANVLTF
TRBV28,TRBJ2-4,TRBD2,NA,TGTGCCAGCAGTTTATGGGCTAGCGGGAGTCTCCCCGACATTCAGTACTTC,CASSLWASGSLPDIQYF
TRBV2,TRBJ2-2,TRBD2,NA,TGTGCCAGCAGAGCCTCCGGGACTAGAGACGGGGAGCTGTTTTTT,CASRASGTRDGELFF
TRBV28,TRBJ2-4,NA,NA,TGTGCCAGCAGGGCCGGTAGCCAGGGAAACATTCAGTACTTC,CASRAGSQGNIQYF
TRBV29-1,TRBJ2-3,TRBD2,NA,TGCAGCGTGGGACGGACTAGCGGGGACACAGATACGCAGTATTTT,CSVGRTSGDTDTQYF
TRBV18,TRBJ2-5,NA,NA,TGTGCCAGCTCACCACCGATTGGGGGCACGGAGACCCAGTACTTC,CASSPPIGGTETQYF
TRBV2,TRBJ1-2,TRBD1,NA,TGTGCCAGCAGTGAACCGGGACAGGGTATCGGGAACGGCTACACCTTC,CASSEPGQGIGNGYTF
TRBV15,TRBJ2-5,TRBD2,NA,TGTGCCACCAGCAGGGGACTACAAGAGACCCAGTACTTC,CATSRGLQETQYF
TRBV11-2,TRBJ2-6,NA,few,TGTGCCAGCAGCACCGGTGGGGCCAACGTCCTGACTTTC,CASSTGGANVLTF
TRBV11-3,TRBJ2-3,TRBD2,NA,TGTGCCAGCAGGCTCGGGACTAGCGGCTCAGATACGCAGTATTTT,CASRLGTSGSDTQYF
TRBV29-1,TRBJ1-5,TRBD1,NA,TGCAGCGCTGGGGACAGCCACAATCAGCCCCAGCATTTT,CSAGDSHNQPQHF
TRBV28,TRBJ1-6,TRBD1,NA,TGTGCCAGCACTTCCCAGAGGACAGGACGAAATTCACCCCTCCACTTT,CASTSQRTGRNSPLHF